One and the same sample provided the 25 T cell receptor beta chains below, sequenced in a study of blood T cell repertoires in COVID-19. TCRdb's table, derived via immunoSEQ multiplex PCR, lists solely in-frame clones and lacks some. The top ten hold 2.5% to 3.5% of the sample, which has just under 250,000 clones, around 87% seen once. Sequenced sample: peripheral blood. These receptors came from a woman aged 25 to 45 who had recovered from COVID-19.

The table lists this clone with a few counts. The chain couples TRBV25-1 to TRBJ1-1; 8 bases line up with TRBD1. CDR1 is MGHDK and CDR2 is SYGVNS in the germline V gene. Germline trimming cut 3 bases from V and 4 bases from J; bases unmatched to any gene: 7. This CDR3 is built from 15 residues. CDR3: CASSDAGQGITEAFF. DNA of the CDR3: TGTGCCAGCAGTGATGCAGGACAGGGTATCACTGAAGCTTTCTTT. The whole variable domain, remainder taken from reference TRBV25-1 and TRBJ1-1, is EADIYQTPRYLVIGTGKKITLECSQTMGHDKMYWYQQDPGMELHLIHYSYGVNSTEKGDLSSESTVSRIRTEHFPLTLESARPSHTSQYLCASSDAGQGITEAFFGQGTRLTVV.

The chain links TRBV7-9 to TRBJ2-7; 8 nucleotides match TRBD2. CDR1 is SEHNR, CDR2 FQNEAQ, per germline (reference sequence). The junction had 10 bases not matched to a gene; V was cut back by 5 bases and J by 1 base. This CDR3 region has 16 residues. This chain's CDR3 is CASSSQAGALSYEQYF. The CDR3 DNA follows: TGTGCCAGCAGCAGCCAAGCGGGGGCCTTATCCTACGAGCAGTACTTC.

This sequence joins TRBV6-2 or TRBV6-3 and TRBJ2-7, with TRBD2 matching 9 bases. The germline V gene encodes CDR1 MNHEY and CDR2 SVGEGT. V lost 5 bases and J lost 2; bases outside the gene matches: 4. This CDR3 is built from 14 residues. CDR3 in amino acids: CASSETSGPYEQYF. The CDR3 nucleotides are TGTGCCAGCAGTGAGACTAGCGGCCCCTACGAGCAGTACTTC.

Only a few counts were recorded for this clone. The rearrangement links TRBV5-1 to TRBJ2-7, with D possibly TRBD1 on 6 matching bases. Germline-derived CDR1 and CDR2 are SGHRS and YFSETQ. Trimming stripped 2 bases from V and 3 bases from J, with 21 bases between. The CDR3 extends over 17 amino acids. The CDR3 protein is CASSFGARGQLIYEQYF. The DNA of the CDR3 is TGCGCCAGCAGCTTTGGGGCCAGGGGCCAGCTAATCTACGAGCAGTACTTC.

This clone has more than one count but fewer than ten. The chain's CDR3 is CASSRLAGGSYEQYF. For the CDR3, the DNA is TGTGCCAGCAGCCGACTAGCGGGGGGTAGTTACGAGCAGTACTTC. J is TRBJ2-7 and V is TRBV6-5, with 13 bases fitting TRBD2. The V gene's germline CDR1 is MNHEY and CDR2 SVGAGI. CDR3 length: 15 residues. After removal of 6 bases from V and 4 bases from J, the junction contained 6 bases not matched to a gene.

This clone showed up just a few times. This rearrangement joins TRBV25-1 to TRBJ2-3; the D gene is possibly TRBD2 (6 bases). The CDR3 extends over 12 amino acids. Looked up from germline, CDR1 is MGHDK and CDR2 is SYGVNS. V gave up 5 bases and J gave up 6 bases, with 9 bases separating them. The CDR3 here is CASSPRGDTQYF. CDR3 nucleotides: TGTGCCAGCAGTCCACGGGGGGATACGCAGTATTTT.

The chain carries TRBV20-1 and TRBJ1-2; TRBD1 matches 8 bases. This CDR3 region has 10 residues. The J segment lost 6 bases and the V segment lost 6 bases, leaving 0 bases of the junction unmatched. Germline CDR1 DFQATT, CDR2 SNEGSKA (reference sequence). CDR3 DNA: TGCAGTGCGGACAGGGATGGCTACACCTTC. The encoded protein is CSADRDGYTF.

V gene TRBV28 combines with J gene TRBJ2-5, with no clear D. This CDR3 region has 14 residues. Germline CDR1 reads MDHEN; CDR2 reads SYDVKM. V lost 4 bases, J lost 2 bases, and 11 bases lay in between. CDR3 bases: TGTGCCAGCAGTTACGCTAACAGACAAGAGACCCAGTACTTC. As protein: CASSYANRQETQYF.

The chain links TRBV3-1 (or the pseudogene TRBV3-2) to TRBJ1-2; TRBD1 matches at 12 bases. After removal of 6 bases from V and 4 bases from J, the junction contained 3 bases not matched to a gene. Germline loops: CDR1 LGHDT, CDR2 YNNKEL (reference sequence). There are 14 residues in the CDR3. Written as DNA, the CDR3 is TGTGCCAGCAGGCCGGGACAGGGGGCCTATGGCTACACCTTC. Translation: CASRPGQGAYGYTF.

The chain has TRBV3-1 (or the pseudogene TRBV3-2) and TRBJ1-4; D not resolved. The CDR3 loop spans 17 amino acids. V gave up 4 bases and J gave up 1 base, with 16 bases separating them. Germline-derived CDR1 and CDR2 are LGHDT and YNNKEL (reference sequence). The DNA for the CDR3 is TGTGCCAGCAGCCCCCCACTTAACGCCGTAACTAATGAAAAACTGTTTTTT. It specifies CASSPPLNAVTNEKLFF.

CDR3 residues: CASSRHMNTEAFF. CDR3 coding DNA: TGCGCCAGCAGCCGTCACATGAACACTGAAGCTTTCTTT. This chain joins TRBV4-3 and TRBJ1-1, with D unresolved. CDR1 LGHNA and CDR2 YSLEER come from the germline V gene. Trimming stripped 4 bases from V and 0 bases from J, with 6 bases between. The CDR3 consists of 13 residues.

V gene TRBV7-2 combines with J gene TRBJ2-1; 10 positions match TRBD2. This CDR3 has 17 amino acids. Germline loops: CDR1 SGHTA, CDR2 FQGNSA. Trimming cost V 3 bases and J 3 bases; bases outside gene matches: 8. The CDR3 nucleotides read TGTGCCAGCAGCTTCCCTAGCGGGGGCCAAAACTACAATGAGCAGTTCTTC. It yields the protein CASSFPSGGQNYNEQFF.

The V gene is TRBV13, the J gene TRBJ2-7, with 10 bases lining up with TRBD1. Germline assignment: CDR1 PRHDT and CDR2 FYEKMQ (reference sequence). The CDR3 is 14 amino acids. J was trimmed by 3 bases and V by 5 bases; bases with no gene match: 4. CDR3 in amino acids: CASSTTGGSYEQYF. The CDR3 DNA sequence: TGTGCCAGCAGCACGACAGGGGGCAGCTACGAGCAGTACTTC.

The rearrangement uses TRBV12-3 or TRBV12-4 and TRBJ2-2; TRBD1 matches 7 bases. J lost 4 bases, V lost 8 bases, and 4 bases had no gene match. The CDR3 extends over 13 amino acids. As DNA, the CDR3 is TGTGCCAGCTATGCAGGGGGCACCGGGGAGCTGTTTTTT. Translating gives CASYAGGTGELFF.

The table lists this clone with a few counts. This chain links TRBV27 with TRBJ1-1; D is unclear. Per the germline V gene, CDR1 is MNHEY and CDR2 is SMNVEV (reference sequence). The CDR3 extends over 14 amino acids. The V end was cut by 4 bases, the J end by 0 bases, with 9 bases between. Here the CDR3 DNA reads TGTGCCAGCAGTTCCCCCTTTATGAACACTGAAGCTTTCTTT. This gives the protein CASSSPFMNTEAFF.

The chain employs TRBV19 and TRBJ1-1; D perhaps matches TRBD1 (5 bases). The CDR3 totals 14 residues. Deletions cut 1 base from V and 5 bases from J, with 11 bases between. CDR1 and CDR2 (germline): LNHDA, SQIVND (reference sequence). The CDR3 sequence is CASSIGQGLTEAFF. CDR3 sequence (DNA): TGTGCCAGTAGTATAGGCCAGGGATTGACTGAAGCTTTCTTT.

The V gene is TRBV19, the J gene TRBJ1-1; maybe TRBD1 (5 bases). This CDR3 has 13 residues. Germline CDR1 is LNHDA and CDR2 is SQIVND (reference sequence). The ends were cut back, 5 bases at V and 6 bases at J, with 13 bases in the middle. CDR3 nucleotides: TGTGCCAGTAGTGCAGGGTTTTGGGCTGAAGCTTTCTTT. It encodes CASSAGFWAEAFF.

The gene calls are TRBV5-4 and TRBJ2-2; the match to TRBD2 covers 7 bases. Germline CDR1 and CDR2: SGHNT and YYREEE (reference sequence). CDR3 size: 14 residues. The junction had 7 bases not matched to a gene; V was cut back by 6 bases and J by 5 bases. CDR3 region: CASTFPGGTGELFF. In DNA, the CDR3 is TGTGCCAGCACCTTCCCCGGGGGGACCGGGGAGCTGTTTTTT. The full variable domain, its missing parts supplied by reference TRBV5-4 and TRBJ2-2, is ETGVTQSPTHLIKTRGQQVTLRCSSQSGHNTVSWYQQALGQGPQFIFQYYREEENGRGNFPPRFSGLQFPNYSSELNVNALELDDSALYLCASTFPGGTGELFFGEGSRLTVL.

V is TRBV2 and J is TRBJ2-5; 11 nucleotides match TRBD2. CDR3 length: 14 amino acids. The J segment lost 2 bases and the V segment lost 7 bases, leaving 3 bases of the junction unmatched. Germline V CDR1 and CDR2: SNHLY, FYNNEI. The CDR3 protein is CASIRLAGQETQYF. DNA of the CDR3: TGTGCCAGCATTAGACTAGCGGGGCAAGAGACCCAGTACTTC.

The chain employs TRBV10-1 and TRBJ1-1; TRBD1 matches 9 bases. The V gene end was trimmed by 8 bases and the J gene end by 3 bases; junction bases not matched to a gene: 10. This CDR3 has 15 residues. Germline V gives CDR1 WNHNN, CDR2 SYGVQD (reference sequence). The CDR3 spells CASHPRQGEDTEAFF. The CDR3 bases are TGCGCCAGCCACCCCCGACAGGGGGAGGACACTGAAGCTTTCTTT.

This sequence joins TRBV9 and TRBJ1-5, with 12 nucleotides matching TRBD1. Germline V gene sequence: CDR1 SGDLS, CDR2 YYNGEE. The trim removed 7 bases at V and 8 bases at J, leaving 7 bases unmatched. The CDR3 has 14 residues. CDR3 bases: TGTGCCAGCGGACCGGGACAGGGGGCTGAGCCCCAGCATTTT. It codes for CASGPGQGAEPQHF.

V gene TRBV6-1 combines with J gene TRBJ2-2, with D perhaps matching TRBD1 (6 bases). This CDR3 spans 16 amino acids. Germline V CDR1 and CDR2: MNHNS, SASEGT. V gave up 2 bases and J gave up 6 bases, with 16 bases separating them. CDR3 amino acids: CASSESVQGIAGELFF. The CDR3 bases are TGTGCCAGCAGTGAAAGTGTTCAGGGGATCGCCGGGGAGCTGTTTTTT.

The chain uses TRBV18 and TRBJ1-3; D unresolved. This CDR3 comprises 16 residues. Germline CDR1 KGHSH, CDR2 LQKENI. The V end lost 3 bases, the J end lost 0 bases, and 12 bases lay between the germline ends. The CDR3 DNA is TGTGCCAGCTCACCGACGGAGTCGAGCTCTGGAAACACCATATATTTT. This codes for CASSPTESSSGNTIYF.

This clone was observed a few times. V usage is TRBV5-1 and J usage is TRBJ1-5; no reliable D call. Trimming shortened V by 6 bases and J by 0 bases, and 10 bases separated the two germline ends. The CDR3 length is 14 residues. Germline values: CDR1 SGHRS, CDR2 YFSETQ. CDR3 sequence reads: CASIGENSNQPQHF. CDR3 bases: TGCGCCAGCATCGGGGAAAATAGCAATCAGCCCCAGCATTTT.

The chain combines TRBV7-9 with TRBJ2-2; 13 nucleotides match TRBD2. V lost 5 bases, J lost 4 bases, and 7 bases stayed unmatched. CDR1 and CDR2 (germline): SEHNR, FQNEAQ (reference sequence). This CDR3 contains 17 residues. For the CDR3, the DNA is TGTGCCAGCAGCCTCCGGGGACTAGCGGGGAGCACCGGGGAGCTGTTTTTT. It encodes CASSLRGLAGSTGELFF.